This T cell receptor (beta chain) was profiled in a study of blood T cells in healthy people across ages. At the level of the study: Template switching picked up about one barcoded beta molecule for each two T cells.

With regard to this clonotype: Its antigen is not known.

Total RNA, at least 5 micrograms per sample, was extracted from PBMCs. Together with a sample-barcoded 5' primer, a J-beta primer mix was included in a second PCR lasting about 7 to 11 cycles. Each of the cDNA molecules was tagged by a template-switch adaptor with 12 random nucleotides. One entry per CDR3 protein results from TCRdb running MiXCR on the 5' RACE reads. The repertoire holds about 1.4 million distinct CDR3 sequences, with 55% to 75% as singletons. The CDR3 runs 13 residues. Trimming stripped 2 bases from V and 2 bases from J, with 4 bases between. The germline CDR1 and CDR2 sequences are MNHEY and SVGEGT. Study-wide results and caveats: What prevented conclusive comparison of naive and antigen-experienced cells was that PBMCs were unsorted.

This rearrangement joins TRBV6-2 or TRBV6-3 to TRBJ1-3; D unresolved. This receptor was obtained from a young man in good health. The sequencing sample was made of blood. For the CDR3, the DNA is TGTGCCAGCAGTTACGTAGCTGGAAACACCATATATTTT. It yields the protein CASSYVAGNTIYF.